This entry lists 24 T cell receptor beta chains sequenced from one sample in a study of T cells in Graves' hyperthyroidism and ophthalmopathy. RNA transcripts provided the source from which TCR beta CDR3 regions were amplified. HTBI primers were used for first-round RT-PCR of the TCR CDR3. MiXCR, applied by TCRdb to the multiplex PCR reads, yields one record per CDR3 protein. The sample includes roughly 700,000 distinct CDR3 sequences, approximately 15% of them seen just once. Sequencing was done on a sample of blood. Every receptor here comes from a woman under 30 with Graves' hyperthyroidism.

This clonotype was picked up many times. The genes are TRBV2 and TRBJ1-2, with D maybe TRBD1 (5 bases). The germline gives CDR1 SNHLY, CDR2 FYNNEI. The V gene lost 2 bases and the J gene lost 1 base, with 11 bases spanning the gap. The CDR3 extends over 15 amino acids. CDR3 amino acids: CASSEMTAVNYGYTF. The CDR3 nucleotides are TGTGCCAGCAGTGAAATGACAGCCGTTAACTATGGCTACACCTTC.

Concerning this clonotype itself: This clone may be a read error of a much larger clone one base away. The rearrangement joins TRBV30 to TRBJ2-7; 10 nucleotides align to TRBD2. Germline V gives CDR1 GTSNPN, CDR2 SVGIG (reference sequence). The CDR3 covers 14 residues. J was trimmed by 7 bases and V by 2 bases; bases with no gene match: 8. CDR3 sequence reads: CAWSTAGGPGEQYF. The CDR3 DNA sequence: TGTGCCTGGAGTACAGCGGGAGGGCCGGGGGAGCAGTACTTC.

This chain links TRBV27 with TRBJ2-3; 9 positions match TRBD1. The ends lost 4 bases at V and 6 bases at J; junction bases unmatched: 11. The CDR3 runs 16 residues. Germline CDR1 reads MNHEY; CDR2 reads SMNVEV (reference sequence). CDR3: CASSSPYRGRRDTQYF. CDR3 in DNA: TGTGCCAGCAGTTCCCCTTACAGGGGGCGTCGTGATACGCAGTATTTT.

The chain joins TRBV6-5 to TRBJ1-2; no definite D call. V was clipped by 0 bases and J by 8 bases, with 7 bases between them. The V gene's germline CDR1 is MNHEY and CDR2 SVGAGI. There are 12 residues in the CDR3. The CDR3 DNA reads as TGTGCCAGCAGTTACTCGCGAGGCGGCTACACCTTC. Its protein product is CASSYSRGGYTF.

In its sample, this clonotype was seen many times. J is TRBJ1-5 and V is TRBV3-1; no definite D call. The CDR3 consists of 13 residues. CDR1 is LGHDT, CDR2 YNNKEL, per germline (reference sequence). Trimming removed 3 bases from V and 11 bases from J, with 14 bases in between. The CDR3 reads CASSQGARGAQHF. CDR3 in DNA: TGTGCCAGCAGCCAGGGAGCCCGCGGGGCCCAGCATTTT. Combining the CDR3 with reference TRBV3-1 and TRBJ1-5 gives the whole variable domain DTAVSQTPKYLVTQMGNDKSIKCEQNLGHDTMYWYKQDSKKFLKIMFSYNNKELIINETVPNRFSPKSPDKAHLNLHINSLELGDSAVYFCASSQGARGAQHFGDGTRLSIL.

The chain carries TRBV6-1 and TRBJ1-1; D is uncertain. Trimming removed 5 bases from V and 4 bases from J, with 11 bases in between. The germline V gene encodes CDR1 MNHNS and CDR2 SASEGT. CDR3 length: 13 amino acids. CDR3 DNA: TGTGCCAGCAGTTCCTTATACAGCACTGAAGCTTTCTTT. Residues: CASSSLYSTEAFF.

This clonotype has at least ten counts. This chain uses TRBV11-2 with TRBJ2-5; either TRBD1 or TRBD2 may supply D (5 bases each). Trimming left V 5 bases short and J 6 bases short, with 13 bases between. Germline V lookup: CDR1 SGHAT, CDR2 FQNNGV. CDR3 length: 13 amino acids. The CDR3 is CASSPEWGKTQYF. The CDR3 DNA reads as TGTGCCAGCAGCCCTGAGTGGGGGAAGACCCAGTACTTC.

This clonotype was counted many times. The CDR3 is CSAREQGTGDINTEAFF. The CDR3 nucleotides are TGCAGTGCTAGAGAGCAGGGGACAGGGGACATAAACACTGAAGCTTTCTTT. This chain joins TRBV20-1 and TRBJ1-1, with 10 bases aligning to TRBD1. This CDR3 has 17 residues. Looked up from germline, CDR1 is DFQATT and CDR2 is SNEGSKA (reference sequence). Trimming cost V 0 bases and J 2 bases; bases outside gene matches: 9.

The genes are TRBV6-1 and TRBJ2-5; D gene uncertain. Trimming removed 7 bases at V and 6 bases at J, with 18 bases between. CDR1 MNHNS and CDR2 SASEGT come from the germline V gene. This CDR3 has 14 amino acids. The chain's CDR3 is CASNEDGSRKTQYF. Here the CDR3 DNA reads TGTGCCAGCAACGAGGACGGGTCAAGAAAGACCCAGTACTTC.

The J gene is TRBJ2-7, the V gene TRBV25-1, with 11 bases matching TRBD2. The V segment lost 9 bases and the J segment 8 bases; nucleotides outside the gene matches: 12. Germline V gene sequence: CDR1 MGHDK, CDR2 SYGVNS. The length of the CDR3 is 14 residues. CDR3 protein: CASKTSGNPTKQYF. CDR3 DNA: TGTGCCAGTAAGACTAGCGGGAACCCTACGAAGCAGTACTTC.

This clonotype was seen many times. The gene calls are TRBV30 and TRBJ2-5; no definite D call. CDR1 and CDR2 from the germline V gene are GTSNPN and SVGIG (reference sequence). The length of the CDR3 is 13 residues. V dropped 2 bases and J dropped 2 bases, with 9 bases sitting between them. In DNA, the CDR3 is TGTGCCTGGAGTCGGCGGCTGCAAGAGACCCAGTACTTC. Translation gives CAWSRRLQETQYF.

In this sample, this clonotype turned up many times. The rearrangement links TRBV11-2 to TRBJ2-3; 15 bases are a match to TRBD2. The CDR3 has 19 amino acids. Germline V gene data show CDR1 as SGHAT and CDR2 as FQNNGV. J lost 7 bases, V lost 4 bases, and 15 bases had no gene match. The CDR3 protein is CASSSTRTSGRGVANTQYF. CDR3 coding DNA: TGTGCCAGCAGCTCCACAAGGACTAGCGGGAGGGGAGTCGCTAATACGCAGTATTTT.

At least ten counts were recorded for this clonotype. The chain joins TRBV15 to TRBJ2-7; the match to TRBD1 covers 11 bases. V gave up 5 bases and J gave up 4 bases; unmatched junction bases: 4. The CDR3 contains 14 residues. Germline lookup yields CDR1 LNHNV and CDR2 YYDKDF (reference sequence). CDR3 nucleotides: TGTGCCACCAGCTACGGACAGGGGGCTTACGAGCAGTACTTC. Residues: CATSYGQGAYEQYF.

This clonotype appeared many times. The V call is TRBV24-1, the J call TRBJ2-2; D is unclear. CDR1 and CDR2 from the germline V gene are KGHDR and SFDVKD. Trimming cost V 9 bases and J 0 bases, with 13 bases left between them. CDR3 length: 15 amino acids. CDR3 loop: CATVAGRANTGELFF. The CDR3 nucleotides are TGTGCCACCGTCGCTGGCCGGGCGAACACCGGGGAGCTGTTTTTT.

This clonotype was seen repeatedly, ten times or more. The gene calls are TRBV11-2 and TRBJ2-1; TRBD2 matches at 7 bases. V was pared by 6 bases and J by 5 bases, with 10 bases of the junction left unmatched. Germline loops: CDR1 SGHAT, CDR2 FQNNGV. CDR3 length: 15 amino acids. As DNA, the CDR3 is TGTGCCAGCAGAGCAATCAAGGGAGGGCACAATGAGCAGTTCTTC. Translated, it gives CASRAIKGGHNEQFF.

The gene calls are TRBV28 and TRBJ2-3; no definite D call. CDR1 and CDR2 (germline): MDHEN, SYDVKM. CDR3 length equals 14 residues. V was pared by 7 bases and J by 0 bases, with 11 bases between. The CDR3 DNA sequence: TGTGCCAGCAACCGACGGATAAGCACAGATACGCAGTATTTT. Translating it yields CASNRRISTDTQYF.

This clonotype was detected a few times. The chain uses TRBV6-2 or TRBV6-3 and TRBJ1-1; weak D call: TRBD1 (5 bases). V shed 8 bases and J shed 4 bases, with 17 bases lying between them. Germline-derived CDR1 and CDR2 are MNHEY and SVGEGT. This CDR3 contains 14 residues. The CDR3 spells CASLSPGGGTEAFF. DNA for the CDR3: TGTGCCAGCCTATCCCCCGGGGGAGGCACTGAAGCTTTCTTT.

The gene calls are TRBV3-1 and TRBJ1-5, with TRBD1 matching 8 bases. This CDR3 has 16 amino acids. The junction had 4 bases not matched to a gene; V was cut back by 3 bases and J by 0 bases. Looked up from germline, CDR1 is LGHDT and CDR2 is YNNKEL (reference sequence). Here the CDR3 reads CASSQGQEYSNQPQHF. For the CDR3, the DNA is TGTGCCAGCAGCCAGGGACAGGAATATAGCAATCAGCCCCAGCATTTT. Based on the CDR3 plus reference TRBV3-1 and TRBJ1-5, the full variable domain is DTAVSQTPKYLVTQMGNDKSIKCEQNLGHDTMYWYKQDSKKFLKIMFSYNNKELIINETVPNRFSPKSPDKAHLNLHINSLELGDSAVYFCASSQGQEYSNQPQHFGDGTRLSIL.

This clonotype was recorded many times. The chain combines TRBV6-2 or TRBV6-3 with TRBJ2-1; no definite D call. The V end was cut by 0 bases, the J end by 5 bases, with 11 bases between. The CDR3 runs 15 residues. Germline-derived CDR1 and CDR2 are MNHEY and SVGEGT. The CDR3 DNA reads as TGTGCCAGCAGTTACTCGTCACCCGTCGACAATGAGCAGTTCTTC. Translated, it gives CASSYSSPVDNEQFF.

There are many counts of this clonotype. The CDR3 nucleotides read TGTGCCAGCAGCGACCAGGACGCAGGGTACGACACTGAAGCTTTCTTT. Its translation: CASSDQDAGYDTEAFF. This chain uses TRBV12-3 or TRBV12-4 with TRBJ1-1, with a possible D match to TRBD1 (5 bases). Trimming took off 6 bases at V and 3 bases at J, with 20 bases between the two ends. This CDR3 has 16 amino acids.

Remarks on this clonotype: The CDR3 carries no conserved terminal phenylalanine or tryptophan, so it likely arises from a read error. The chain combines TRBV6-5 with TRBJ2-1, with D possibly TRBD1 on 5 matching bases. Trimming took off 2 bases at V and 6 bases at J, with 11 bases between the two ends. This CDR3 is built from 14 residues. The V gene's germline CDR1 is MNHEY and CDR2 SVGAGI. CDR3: CASSYQGRVNEQFS. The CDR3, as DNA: TGTGCCAGCAGTTACCAGGGCAGGGTCAATGAGCAGTTCTCC.

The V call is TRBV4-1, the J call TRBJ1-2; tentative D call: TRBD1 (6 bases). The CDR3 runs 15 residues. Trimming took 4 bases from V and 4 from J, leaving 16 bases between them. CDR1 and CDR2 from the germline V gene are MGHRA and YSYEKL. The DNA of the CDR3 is TGCGCCAGCAGCCCCCGACAGGTTTCGACCTATGGCTACACCTTC. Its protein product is CASSPRQVSTYGYTF.

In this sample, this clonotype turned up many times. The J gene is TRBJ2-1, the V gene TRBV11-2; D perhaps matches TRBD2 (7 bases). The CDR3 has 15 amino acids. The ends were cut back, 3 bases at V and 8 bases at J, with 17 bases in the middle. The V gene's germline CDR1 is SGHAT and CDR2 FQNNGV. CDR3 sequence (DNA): TGTGCCAGCAGCTTTGTTGCGGGGGCGTGGGATGAGCAGTTCTTC. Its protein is CASSFVAGAWDEQFF.

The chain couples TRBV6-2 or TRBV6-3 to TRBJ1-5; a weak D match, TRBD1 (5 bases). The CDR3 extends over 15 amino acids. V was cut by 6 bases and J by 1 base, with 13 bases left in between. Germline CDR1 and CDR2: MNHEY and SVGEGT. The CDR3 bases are TGTGCCAGCAGGGCCCCGGGGCCCAGCAATCAGCCCCAGCATTTT. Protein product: CASRAPGPSNQPQHF.